These T cell receptor beta chains were read from a single sample in a study of beta chain features in type 1 diabetes. Profiled with immunoSEQ multiplex PCR; TCRdb holds only in-frame clones, not every one. The repertoire holds roughly 130,000 clones, roughly 17% seen once, with over 2% in the top ten. The specimen was central memory CD4+ T cells from blood. All receptors derive from a man aged 25 to 40 with type 1 diabetes. The CDR3 runs from the conserved cysteine through the conserved F or W. D genes are given only for firm matches. Clone size is stated in some rows and not others, as once, few, many or a class when expanded.

v_gene	abundance	j_gene	d_gene	CDR3nt	CDR3aa
TRBV7-3	few	TRBJ2-5	-	TGTGCCAGCAGCTTTAACCTCCAAGAGACCCAGTACTTC	CASSFNLQETQYF
TRBV29-1	-	TRBJ2-7	-	TGCAGCGTTGAAGCCGACGGATACGAGCAGTACTTC	CSVEADGYEQYF
TRBV9	few	TRBJ1-2	TRBD1	TGTGCCAGCAGCGTAGCTACCGAGGGGGCAAGTGGAGGCTACACCTTC	CASSVATEGASGGYTF
TRBV7-9	-	TRBJ1-1	TRBD1	TGTGCCAGCAGCTTACAGGGGGAAAGGGCTGAAGCTTTCTTT	CASSLQGERAEAFF
TRBV5-4	-	TRBJ2-2	-	TGTGCCAGCAGGCGCGGACAGAACACCGGGGAGCTGTTTTTT	CASRRGQNTGELFF
TRBV7-9	-	TRBJ2-3	-	TGTGCCCGGACGGGGGATACGCAGTATTTT	CARTGDTQYF
TRBV19	-	TRBJ2-5	TRBD2	TGTGCCAGTAGGGCGGGGGGCCAAGAGACCCAGTACTTC	CASRAGGQETQYF
TRBV13	many	TRBJ2-3	TRBD1	TGTGCCAGCAGCTCCCGACAGGGACGAGTCACAGATACGCAGTATTTT	CASSSRQGRVTDTQYF
TRBV5-6	-	TRBJ1-6	-	TGTGCCAGCAGCTTGAACCACGTAGAATCACCCCTCCACTTT	CASSLNHVESPLHF
TRBV4-1	-	TRBJ1-1	-	TGCGCCAGCAGTCAAACAGGGAAGAACACTGAAGCTTTCTTT	CASSQTGKNTEAFF
TRBV11-2	-	TRBJ1-1	-	TGTGCCAGCAGCTCAAGGACGAGAATGAACACTGAAGCTTTCTTT	CASSSRTRMNTEAFF
TRBV4-1	-	TRBJ1-5	-	TGCGCCAGCAGCCAAGAGGGAGGGTATAGCAATCAGCCCCAGCATTTT	CASSQEGGYSNQPQHF
TRBV5-6	-	TRBJ2-7	-	TGTGCCAGCAGTGGGGCATGGGGGCTCGAGCAGTACTTC	CASSGAWGLEQYF
TRBV10-2	-	TRBJ1-4	-	TGCGCCAGCAGTGGGGAGGCGGCTGAAAAACTGTTTTTT	CASSGEAAEKLFF
TRBV10-3	-	TRBJ2-1	TRBD2	TGTGCCATCAGTGACACTAGCGGGGGGGTAAATGAGCAGTTCTTC	CAISDTSGGVNEQFF
TRBV7-8	few	TRBJ1-5	-	TGTGCCAGCAGCTTAGGGGGATCCGGGCTTGGCAATCAGCCCCAGCATTTT	CASSLGGSGLGNQPQHF
TRBV30	few	TRBJ1-5	-	TGTGCCTGGAGTGGGGGTGGAAGCAATCAGCCCCAGCATTTT	CAWSGGGSNQPQHF
TRBV9	-	TRBJ2-6	-	TGTGCCAGCAGCCCACGACAGACTGGGGCCAACGTCCTGACTTTC	CASSPRQTGANVLTF
TRBV2	-	TRBJ1-4	TRBD1	TGTGCCAGCAGTACATTTGGGACAGGGGGCGCGGATGAAAAACTGTTTTTT	CASSTFGTGGADEKLFF
TRBV19	few	TRBJ2-5	-	TGTGCCAGTAGTATTGTCTCCCAAGAGACCCAGTACTTC	CASSIVSQETQYF
TRBV6-1	few	TRBJ1-4	TRBD1	TGTGCCAGCAACCCGGACAGGGCTAATGAAAAACTGTTTTTT	CASNPDRANEKLFF
TRBV30	-	TRBJ2-5	TRBD1	TGTGCCTGGAGTCAAGGGACAGGTAAACAAGAGACCCAGTACTTC	CAWSQGTGKQETQYF
TRBV6-1	-	TRBJ1-1	-	TGTGCCAGCAGTGCTATTACAGGGATCATGAACACTGAAGCTTTCTTT	CASSAITGIMNTEAFF
TRBV9	-	TRBJ1-2	-	TGTGCCAGCAGCCCCGGGTCTTCCTATGGCTACACCTTC	CASSPGSSYGYTF
TRBV29-1	-	TRBJ2-2	TRBD1	TGCAGCGTTGGGACAGGGGGAGGGGCCGGGGAGCTGTTTTTT	CSVGTGGGAGELFF
TRBV7-2	-	TRBJ1-1	-	TGTGCCAGCAGCCCCGCCCTCGCTGAAGCTTTCTTT	CASSPALAEAFF
TRBV7-2	-	TRBJ2-7	-	TGTGCCAGCAGCTTAGACCAGGGGCGTTCCTACGAGCAGTACTTC	CASSLDQGRSYEQYF
TRBV29-1	few	TRBJ1-2	-	TGCAGCGTTGAAGCAGGGCATGGCTACACCTTC	CSVEAGHGYTF
TRBV6-1	few	TRBJ1-6	TRBD1	TGTGCCAGCAGTCAAGGGGGTAGGGGGCCACCCCTCCACTTT	CASSQGGRGPPLHF
TRBV14	many	TRBJ2-7	-	TGTGCCAGCAGCCAAGGAAACCACGAGCAGTACTTC	CASSQGNHEQYF
TRBV6-1	-	TRBJ1-2	-	TGTGCCAGCAGTGAAGCGTCGGGCCTTTATGGCTACACCTTC	CASSEASGLYGYTF
TRBV23-1	-	TRBJ1-4	-	TGCGCCAGCAGTCAATGGAGGGAAGGGGAAAAACTGTTTTTT	CASSQWREGEKLFF
TRBV11-2	few	TRBJ2-1	-	TGTGCCAGCAGCCCCGGTAACAATGAGATCAATGAGCAGTTCTTC	CASSPGNNEINEQFF
TRBV14	few	TRBJ2-7	-	TGTGCCAGTGGACGGATCTCCTACGAGCAGTACTTC	CASGRISYEQYF
TRBV2	many	TRBJ2-7	-	TGTGCCAGCAGCGCTAGCGGGACAGGCTCCTACGAGCAGTACTTC	CASSASGTGSYEQYF
TRBV7-2	-	TRBJ2-7	-	TGTGCCAGCAGAACCGGGACACCTTCCTACGAGCAGTACTTC	CASRTGTPSYEQYF
TRBV6-1	few	TRBJ2-7	-	TGTGCCAGCAGTGAAGGGGCAGGGGTGCGCGAGCAGTACTTC	CASSEGAGVREQYF
TRBV9	few	TRBJ2-3	TRBD1	TGTGCCAGCACCATCGGACAGGGCAGCACAGATACGCAGTATTTT	CASTIGQGSTDTQYF
TRBV6-1	many	TRBJ2-7	-	TGTGCCAGCAGTTATGAACAGGGCTACGAGCAGTACTTC	CASSYEQGYEQYF
TRBV7-2	few	TRBJ2-7	TRBD1	TGTGCCAGCAGCCCCCGAGGACAGGGGATCTCCTACGAGCAGTACTTC	CASSPRGQGISYEQYF
TRBV6-5	-	TRBJ2-1	-	TGTGCCAGCAGACCGTCTGGGCGGAATGAGCAGTTCTTC	CASRPSGRNEQFF
TRBV9	-	TRBJ2-7	-	TGTGCCAGCAGCTTAAGTCCAGGGAAGTCCTACGAGCAGTACTTC	CASSLSPGKSYEQYF
TRBV4-3	-	TRBJ2-5	-	TGCGCCAGCAGCCAAGACAGGGGCGAGACCCAGTACTTC	CASSQDRGETQYF
TRBV11-2	-	TRBJ1-2	-	TGTGCCAGCAGCTTAAATTTGGGTGGTGGCTACACCTTC	CASSLNLGGGYTF
TRBV7-2	-	TRBJ2-5	-	TGTGCCAGCAGCTTGGGAACAGAAGAGACCCAGTACTTC	CASSLGTEETQYF
TRBV9	few	TRBJ2-1	-	TGTGCCAGCAGCGTAGCTGGGACAGCTTCGGAGGGGCTCAATGAGCAGTTCTTC	CASSVAGTASEGLNEQFF
TRBV4-3	-	TRBJ2-3	-	TGCGCCAGCAGTATTCCCGGGGATACGCAGTATTTT	CASSIPGDTQYF
TRBV4-3	few	TRBJ1-2	-	TGCGCCAGCAGCCGGGAGACAGGTTCTAACTATGGCTACACCTTC	CASSRETGSNYGYTF
TRBV29-1	-	TRBJ1-5	TRBD1	TGCAGCGCCGGATCGGGACAGGATCAGCCCCAGCATTTT	CSAGSGQDQPQHF
TRBV19	few	TRBJ2-3	-	TGTGCCAGTAGTATTGGGATTGGGTCGACAGATACGCAGTATTTT	CASSIGIGSTDTQYF
TRBV9	-	TRBJ2-3	-	TGTGCCAGCAGCGAAGCCGGGTATACGCAGTATTTT	CASSEAGYTQYF
TRBV18	few	TRBJ2-3	-	TGTGCCAGCTCAGACTACGCAGATACGCAGTATTTT	CASSDYADTQYF
TRBV29-1	few	TRBJ1-2	-	TGCAGCGTTGGTTCAGGGGATTACTATGGCTACACCTTC	CSVGSGDYYGYTF
TRBV6-5	many	TRBJ1-2	TRBD1	TGTGCCAGCAGCCCAGGGGGGTACTATGGCTACACCTTC	CASSPGGYYGYTF
TRBV7-3	-	TRBJ2-5	-	TGTGCCAGCAGCCCCGGGGCGGGGGCTCGAGAGACCCAGTACTTC	CASSPGAGARETQYF
TRBV29-1	-	TRBJ2-7	TRBD1	TGCAGCGTTGCGGGACAGGGTTTAACCTACGAGCAGTACTTC	CSVAGQGLTYEQYF
TRBV4-3	-	TRBJ1-4	-	TGCGCCAGCAGCCAAGCCCCTAGTGGGGGTTTAGGGGAAAAACTGTTTTTT	CASSQAPSGGLGEKLFF
TRBV2	-	TRBJ2-1	-	TGTGCCAGCAGCTCCCTAAGCTCCTACAATGAGCAGTTCTTC	CASSSLSSYNEQFF
TRBV18	many	TRBJ2-3	TRBD1	TGTGCCAGCTCACCAGTGGGACAGGACAGGGGGCAGTATTTT	CASSPVGQDRGQYF